This T cell receptor (beta chain) was profiled in a study of identical twins. A universal primer site was incorporated via template switching, and the cDNA contained unique molecular identifiers. TCRdb ran MiXCR on the 5' RACE reads and lists one entry per CDR3 protein. In the table there are about 520,000 distinct CDR3 sequences, 20% to 25% of which are singletons. This clonotype occurred a few times. Trimming stripped 7 bases from V and 6 bases from J, with 16 bases between. CDR1 and CDR2 from the germline V gene are SGHKS and YYEKEE (reference sequence). This CDR3 region has 14 residues. These data were also reused for a study on T cells expressing NK-cell markers.

The sequenced sample consisted of CD4+ T cells sorted from blood. The sequence was obtained from a woman aged 18-29 years in good health. J is TRBJ1-4 and V is TRBV5-5, with D hard to call. The CDR3 DNA follows: TGTGCCAGCGAACCCGTCTGGAGGGATGAAAAACTGTTTTTT. Protein: CASEPVWRDEKLFF. The entire variable domain, with the rest obtained from reference TRBV5-5 and TRBJ1-4, is as follows: DAGVTQSPTHLIKTRGQQVTLRCSPISGHKSVSWYQQVLGQGPQFIFQYYEKEERGRGNFPDRFSARQFPNYSSELNVNALLLGDSALYLCASEPVWRDEKLFFGSGTQLSVL.